The clone carrying this T cell receptor beta chain has more than one count but fewer than ten. Its antigen is not identified. The data are from a study of T cell responses to AZD1222 COVID-19 vaccine. Study-level results: Spike-wide vaccine-associated CD4 TCRs dominated at 160-218 and 743-854. A reported finding is that nearly half of spike-specific TCRs target unmutated variant regions. Among AZD1222 vaccinees, only 5 to 7 were seropositive at baseline. Repertoires were obtained only post-peak T cell response.

Trimming cost V 1 base and J 10 bases; bases outside gene matches: 7. There are 15 residues in the CDR3. Germline-derived CDR1 and CDR2 are MNHEY and SMNVEV (reference sequence). The repertoire was sequenced with immunoSEQ multiplex PCR; TCRdb's copy has only in-frame clones and lacks some. The table lists about 60,000 clones, more than 75% of them singletons. The specimen was peripheral blood, collected on day 0 of AZD1222 vaccination. The clonotype was recovered from an adult in good health. The chain carries TRBV27 and TRBJ1-6, with 7 nucleotides matching TRBD1. CDR3 sequence (DNA): TGTGCCAGCAGTTTATTGGGGACAGCACTCTCACCCCTCCACTTT. The encoded protein is CASSLLGTALSPLHF.